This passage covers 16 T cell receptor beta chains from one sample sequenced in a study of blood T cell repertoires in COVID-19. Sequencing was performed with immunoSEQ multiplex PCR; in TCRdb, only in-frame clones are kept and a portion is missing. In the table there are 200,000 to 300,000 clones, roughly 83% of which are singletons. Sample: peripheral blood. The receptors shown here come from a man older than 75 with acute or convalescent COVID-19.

The CDR3 sequence: CASSGTGKEGYTF. Written as DNA, the CDR3 is TGTGCCAGCAGCGGGACAGGGAAGGAGGGCTACACCTTC. The gene calls are TRBV3-1 (or the pseudogene TRBV3-2) and TRBJ1-2, with 9 nucleotides matching TRBD1. After removal of 5 bases from V and 8 bases from J, the junction contained 6 bases not matched to a gene. This CDR3 spans 13 amino acids. Germline-derived CDR1 and CDR2 are LGHDT and YNNKEL (reference sequence).

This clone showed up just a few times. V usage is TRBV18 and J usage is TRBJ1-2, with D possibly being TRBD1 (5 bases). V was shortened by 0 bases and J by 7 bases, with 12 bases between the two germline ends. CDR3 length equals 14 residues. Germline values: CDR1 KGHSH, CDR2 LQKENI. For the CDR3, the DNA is TGTGCCAGCTCACCACCGGCCAGGGTGGCTGGCTACACCTTC. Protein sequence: CASSPPARVAGYTF.

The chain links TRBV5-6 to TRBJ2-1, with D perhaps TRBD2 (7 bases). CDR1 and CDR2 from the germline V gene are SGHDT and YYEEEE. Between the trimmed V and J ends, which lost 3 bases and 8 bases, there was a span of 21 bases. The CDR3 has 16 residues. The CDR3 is CASSSLAGNGGYEQFF. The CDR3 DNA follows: TGTGCCAGCAGCTCGTTAGCGGGCAACGGGGGCTATGAGCAGTTCTTC.

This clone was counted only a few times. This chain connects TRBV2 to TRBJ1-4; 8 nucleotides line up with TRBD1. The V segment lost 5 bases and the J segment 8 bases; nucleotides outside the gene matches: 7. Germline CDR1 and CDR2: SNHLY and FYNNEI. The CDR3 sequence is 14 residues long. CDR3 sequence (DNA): TGTGCCAGCAGTTTGACAGGGGAAGGCGAAAAACTGTTTTTT. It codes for CASSLTGEGEKLFF.

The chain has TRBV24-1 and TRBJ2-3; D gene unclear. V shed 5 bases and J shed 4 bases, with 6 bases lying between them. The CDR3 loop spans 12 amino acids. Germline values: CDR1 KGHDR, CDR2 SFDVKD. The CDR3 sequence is CATSAAADTQYF. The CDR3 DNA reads TGTGCCACCAGTGCCGCGGCAGATACGCAGTATTTT.

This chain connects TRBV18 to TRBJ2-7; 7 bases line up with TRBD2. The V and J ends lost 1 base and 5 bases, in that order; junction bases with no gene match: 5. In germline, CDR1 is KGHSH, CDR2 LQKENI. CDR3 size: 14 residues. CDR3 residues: CASSPRTRADEQYF. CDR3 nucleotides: TGTGCCAGCTCACCACGGACTAGAGCCGACGAGCAGTACTTC.

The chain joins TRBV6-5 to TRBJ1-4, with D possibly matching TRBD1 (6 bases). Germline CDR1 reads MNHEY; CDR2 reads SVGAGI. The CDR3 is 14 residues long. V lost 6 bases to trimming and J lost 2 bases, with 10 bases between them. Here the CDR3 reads CASRGGGTNEKLFF. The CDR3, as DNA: TGTGCCAGCAGGGGAGGGGGGACTAATGAAAAACTGTTTTTT.

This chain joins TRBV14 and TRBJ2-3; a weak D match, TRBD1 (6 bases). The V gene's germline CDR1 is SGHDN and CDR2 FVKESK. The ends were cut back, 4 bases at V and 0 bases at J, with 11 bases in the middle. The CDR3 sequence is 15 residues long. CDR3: CASSPGTLSTDTQYF. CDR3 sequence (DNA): TGTGCCAGCAGCCCCGGGACACTTAGCACAGATACGCAGTATTTT.

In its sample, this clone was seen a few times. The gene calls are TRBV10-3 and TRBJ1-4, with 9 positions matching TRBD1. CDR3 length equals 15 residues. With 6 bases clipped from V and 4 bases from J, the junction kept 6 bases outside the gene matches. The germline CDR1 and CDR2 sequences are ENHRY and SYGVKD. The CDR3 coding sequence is TGTGCCATCAGCCCGGGACAGGGACTTAATGAAAAACTGTTTTTT. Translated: CAISPGQGLNEKLFF.

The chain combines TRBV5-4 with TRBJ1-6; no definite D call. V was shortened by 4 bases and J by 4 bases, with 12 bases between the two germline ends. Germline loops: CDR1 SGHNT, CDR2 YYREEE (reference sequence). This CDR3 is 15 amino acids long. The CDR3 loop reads CASSPEAGYNSPLHF. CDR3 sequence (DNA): TGTGCCAGCAGCCCCGAAGCAGGTTATAATTCACCCCTCCACTTT. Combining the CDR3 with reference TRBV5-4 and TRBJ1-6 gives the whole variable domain ETGVTQSPTHLIKTRGQQVTLRCSSQSGHNTVSWYQQALGQGPQFIFQYYREEENGRGNFPPRFSGLQFPNYSSELNVNALELDDSALYLCASSPEAGYNSPLHFGNGTRLTVT.

CDR3 sequence: CASSLNSPSTDTQYF. The CDR3 DNA sequence: TGTGCCAGCAGCCTAAACTCCCCCTCCACAGATACGCAGTATTTT. This chain connects TRBV9 to TRBJ2-3; D remains unclear. V was pared by 4 bases and J by 2 bases, with 14 bases between. Germline V gives CDR1 SGDLS, CDR2 YYNGEE. This CDR3 contains 15 residues.

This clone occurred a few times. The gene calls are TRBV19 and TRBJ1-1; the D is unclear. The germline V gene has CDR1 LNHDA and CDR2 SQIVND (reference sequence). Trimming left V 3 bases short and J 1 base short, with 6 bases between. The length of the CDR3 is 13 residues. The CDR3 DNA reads TGTGCCAGTAGTATGGAGGAGAACACTGAAGCTTTCTTT. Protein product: CASSMEENTEAFF.

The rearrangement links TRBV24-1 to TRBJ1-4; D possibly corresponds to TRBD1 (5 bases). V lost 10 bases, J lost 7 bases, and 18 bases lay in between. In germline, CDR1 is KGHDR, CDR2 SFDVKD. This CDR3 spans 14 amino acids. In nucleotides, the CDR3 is TGTGCCACGTCGGGGGGACGTGACGGTGAAAAACTGTTTTTT. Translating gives CATSGGRDGEKLFF.

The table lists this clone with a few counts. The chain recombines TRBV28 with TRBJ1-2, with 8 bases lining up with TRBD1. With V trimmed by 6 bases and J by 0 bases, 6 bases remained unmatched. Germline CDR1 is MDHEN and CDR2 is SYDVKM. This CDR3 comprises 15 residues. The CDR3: CASRSGGPANYGYTF. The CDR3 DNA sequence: TGTGCCAGCAGGTCAGGGGGCCCGGCTAACTATGGCTACACCTTC.

For the CDR3, the DNA is TGTGCCAGCAGTTTATTTAGCCCCACCGGGGGAGGGGCCTACTCCTACGAGCAGTACTTC. Translated, it gives CASSLFSPTGGGAYSYEQYF. The chain joins TRBV27 to TRBJ2-7, with TRBD2 identical over 7 bases. Germline V CDR1 and CDR2: MNHEY, SMNVEV (reference sequence). The J segment lost 0 bases and the V segment lost 1 base, leaving 18 bases of the junction unmatched. The CDR3 is 20 amino acids.

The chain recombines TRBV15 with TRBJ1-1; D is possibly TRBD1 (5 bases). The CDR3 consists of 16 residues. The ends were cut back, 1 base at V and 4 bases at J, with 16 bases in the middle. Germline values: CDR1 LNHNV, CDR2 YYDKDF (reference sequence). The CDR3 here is CATSRALRRDLTEAFF. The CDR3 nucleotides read TGTGCCACCAGCAGAGCCCTCAGGAGGGACCTCACTGAAGCTTTCTTT.